Each of the 18 T cell receptor beta chains below was sequenced from the same sample in a study of cytomegalovirus exposure and HLA in healthy donors (dated by TCRdb to 2017 to 2019). Library method: the immunoSEQ multiplex PCR assay. For the multiplex PCR, a mixture combining 60 forward primers for TCR Vbeta segments and 13 reverse primers for TCR Jbeta segments was used. This is the immuneACCESS table as TCRdb keeps it, with only in-frame sequences that have V and J called. A part of the clones is gone; compared with another copy, unresolved V genes explain less than half, and the rest is unexplained. This sample has about 160,000 clones in its table, and roughly 84% of those were observed once. The top ten clonotypes cover about 1% of the sample. Sequencing was performed on PBMCs. The receptors shown here come from a man between 25 and 39 years old in good health and CMV-seronegative.

For the CDR3, the DNA is TGTGCCAGCAGCTTAGTTGGGGGGGGCAATCAGCCCCAGCATTTT. Residues: CASSLVGGGNQPQHF. The chain joins TRBV7-9 to TRBJ1-5, with D tentatively TRBD1 (5 bases). The V gene's germline CDR1 is SEHNR and CDR2 FQNEAQ (reference sequence). The germline V and J ends were trimmed by 1 base and 2 bases, with 9 bases remaining between them. The CDR3 covers 15 residues.

V is TRBV5-1 and J is TRBJ1-3; the D gene is possibly TRBD1 (6 bases). CDR3 length: 13 amino acids. Trimming shortened V by 3 bases and J by 4 bases, and 8 bases separated the two germline ends. The germline V gene has CDR1 SGHRS and CDR2 YFSETQ. In DNA form, the CDR3 reads TGCGCCAGCAGCTCTGGACAGGGAAACACCATATATTTT. Protein product: CASSSGQGNTIYF.

The V and J genes are TRBV20-1 and TRBJ1-1; possible D gene TRBD1, 6 bases. V was trimmed by 4 bases and J by 8 bases, leaving 11 bases between them. Germline lookup yields CDR1 DFQATT and CDR2 SNEGSKA (reference sequence). This CDR3 contains 11 residues. The chain's CDR3 is CSAIRTDEAFF. In DNA form, the CDR3 reads TGCAGTGCTATCCGGACAGACGAAGCTTTCTTT.

The chain couples TRBV7-9 to TRBJ2-2; 9 bases line up with TRBD2. This CDR3 has 16 residues. The ends lost 1 base at V and 3 bases at J; junction bases unmatched: 3. Germline CDR1 and CDR2: SEHNR and FQNEAQ (reference sequence). CDR3 amino acids: CASSLVLAGYTGELFF. The CDR3 DNA sequence: TGTGCCAGCAGCTTAGTACTAGCGGGCTACACCGGGGAGCTGTTTTTT.

The chain has TRBV6-4 and TRBJ2-5; 10 nucleotides agree with TRBD1. Germline V gene sequence: CDR1 MRHNA, CDR2 SNTAGT. The CDR3 totals 17 residues. Trimming removed 0 bases from V and 4 bases from J; junction bases left unmatched: 8. CDR3 in amino acids: CASSDSTDRGKGETQYF. CDR3 bases: TGTGCCAGCAGTGACTCGACGGACAGGGGGAAGGGAGAGACCCAGTACTTC.

J is TRBJ2-3 and V is TRBV13; TRBD2 aligns across 11 bases. V gave up 5 bases and J gave up 3 bases; unmatched junction bases: 13. The CDR3 runs to 18 residues. CDR1 is PRHDT and CDR2 is FYEKMQ in the germline V gene (reference sequence). Written as DNA, the CDR3 is TGTGCCAGCAGCACCTCTAGCGGGGGGATTTGGTCGACAGATACGCAGTATTTT. Translating gives CASSTSSGGIWSTDTQYF.

This chain joins TRBV27 and TRBJ2-7; possibly TRBD1 for D (5 bases). The CDR3 runs 12 residues. Trimming removed 11 bases from V and 2 bases from J, with 13 bases in between. The germline CDR1 and CDR2 sequences are MNHEY and SMNVEV (reference sequence). CDR3 in DNA: TGTGCCGTTCAGGGTAACCCCTACGAGCAGTACTTC. Protein product: CAVQGNPYEQYF.

The gene calls are TRBV2 and TRBJ2-3, with a possible D match to TRBD2 (5 bases). Trimming left V 3 bases short and J 1 base short, with 17 bases between. The CDR3 runs 17 residues. Germline V CDR1 and CDR2: SNHLY, FYNNEI. CDR3 sequence: CASSELSGFGGTDTQYF. CDR3 bases: TGTGCCAGCAGTGAGCTCTCCGGGTTCGGGGGCACAGATACGCAGTATTTT.

The gene calls are TRBV19 and TRBJ2-5; D gene ambiguous. The J call may be in error: the DNA end matches TRBJ2-7 better. This CDR3 has 14 amino acids. The germline gives CDR1 LNHDA, CDR2 SQIVND (reference sequence). The CDR3 here is CASSIGGLSYEQYF. CDR3 nucleotide sequence: TGTGCCAGTAGTATAGGAGGCCTCTCCTACGAGCAGTACTTC.

This chain links TRBV15 with TRBJ2-7; the D is unclear. V shed 5 bases and J shed 1 base, with 15 bases lying between them. The CDR3 spans 15 residues. CDR1 and CDR2 (germline): LNHNV, YYDKDF (reference sequence). The DNA for the CDR3 is TGTGCCACCAGCTCCCTGGGCAGCCAGTCCTACGAGCAGTACTTC. Translated: CATSSLGSQSYEQYF.

This chain joins TRBV4-3 and TRBJ1-1; 7 nucleotides match TRBD1. Unmatched junction bases numbered 6, after V lost 1 base and J lost 1 base. Germline loops: CDR1 LGHNA, CDR2 YSLEER. The CDR3 loop spans 16 amino acids. Written as DNA, the CDR3 is TGCGCCAGCAGCCAAGTTAAGGGGGCGAAGAACACTGAAGCTTTCTTT. Translating gives CASSQVKGAKNTEAFF.

This clone was counted at least ten times. The chain is built from TRBV6-1 and TRBJ2-7, with 9 bases matching TRBD1. Germline V gene sequence: CDR1 MNHNS, CDR2 SASEGT. With 3 bases clipped from V and 3 bases from J, the junction kept 3 bases outside the gene matches. This CDR3 has 14 residues. The CDR3 sequence: CASSEPTGGYEQYF. The DNA of the CDR3 is TGTGCCAGCAGTGAGCCGACAGGGGGCTACGAGCAGTACTTC.

The V and J genes are TRBV11-2 and TRBJ2-3, with D uncertain. Germline CDR1 is SGHAT and CDR2 is FQNNGV. This CDR3 comprises 15 residues. With 0 bases removed from V and 5 bases from J, the gap between germline ends came to 12 bases. The CDR3 region has the DNA TGTGCCAGCAGCTTAGATCGTCGCCCGGTAGATACGCAGTATTTT. Its protein product is CASSLDRRPVDTQYF.

The rearrangement uses TRBV15 and TRBJ2-5; 13 bases are a match to TRBD2. Germline V gives CDR1 LNHNV, CDR2 YYDKDF (reference sequence). With V trimmed by 5 bases and J by 2 bases, 11 bases remained unmatched. The CDR3 spans 18 residues. CDR3 nucleotide sequence: TGTGCCACCAGCTTAGGACTAGCGGGGGCGCCAGGACAAGAGACCCAGTACTTC. Protein: CATSLGLAGAPGQETQYF.

This chain links TRBV6-5 with TRBJ2-5, with TRBD1 matching 7 bases. The DNA matches TRBJ2-7 better at its end, which makes the J call doubtful. CDR1 is MNHEY, CDR2 SVGAGI, per germline. CDR3 size: 14 residues. The CDR3 DNA reads as TGTGCCAGCAGTTACGGGGACAGAGATTACGAGCAGTACTTC. It codes for CASSYGDRDYEQYF.

The CDR3: CASSIKGTGNTIYF. The DNA for the CDR3 is TGTGCCAGTAGTATAAAGGGGACTGGAAACACCATATATTTT. This chain links TRBV19 with TRBJ1-3, with D tentatively TRBD1 (5 bases). Germline CDR1 LNHDA, CDR2 SQIVND (reference sequence). The V end was cut by 2 bases, the J end by 2 bases, with 7 bases between. The CDR3 is 14 amino acids.

The rearrangement joins TRBV6-6 to TRBJ1-3; D may be TRBD1 (5 bases). Between the trimmed V and J ends, which lost 0 bases and 0 bases, there was a span of 9 bases. The CDR3 length is 16 residues. Germline CDR1 MNHNY, CDR2 SVGAGI (reference sequence). The CDR3 loop reads CASSYSGQGSGNTIYF. DNA for the CDR3: TGTGCCAGCAGTTACTCGGGCCAGGGCTCTGGAAACACCATATATTTT.

The chain is built from TRBV27 and TRBJ2-1; perhaps TRBD1 as D (5 bases). This CDR3 has 14 residues. The ends were cut back, 3 bases at V and 10 bases at J, with 16 bases in the middle. Looked up from germline, CDR1 is MNHEY and CDR2 is SMNVEV (reference sequence). The DNA for the CDR3 is TGTGCCAGCAGTTTCCGGACAAGGCCGTGGGAGCAGTTCTTC. This translates into CASSFRTRPWEQFF.